This is a list of T cell receptor beta chains from one sample in a study of T cell repertoires in cytomegalovirus infection. TCRdb independently ran MiXCR on the reads; one entry per CDR3 protein. The table lists fewer than 400,000 distinct CDR3 sequences, approximately 18% of them singletons. The sequencing sample was made of PBMCs. These receptors came from a human donor in good health (CMV status not recorded). Some clones in this sample may be carry-over from other donors' samples. CDR3s leave out the opening cysteine and the closing phenylalanine or tryptophan. D genes are given only for firm matches. Part of the rows lack a size; the others show once, few, many or a class for expanded clones.

d_call clone_size j_call v_call cdr3_aa
TRBD2 NA TRBJ2-1 TRBV6-6 ASTISGGSSYNEQF
NA few TRBJ2-7 TRBV6-2/TRBV6-3 ASSPPSTQPGNSYEQY
TRBD2 NA TRBJ2-1 TRBV7-2 ASSAGLARNNEQF
TRBD2 NA TRBJ2-3 TRBV12-3/TRBV12-4 ASSLRRGGSTDTQY
NA NA TRBJ2-7 TRBV20-1 SARVRSSYEQY
NA NA TRBJ2-7 TRBV11-2 ASSPAKGLDEQY
NA NA TRBJ1-2 TRBV2 ASSPGFGYT
NA NA TRBJ1-4 TRBV7-6 ASSSLGQTKRNEKLF
NA many TRBJ1-5 TRBV12-3/TRBV12-4 ASSFGTADSNQPQH
NA many TRBJ1-6 TRBV7-2 ASSSRQRDSPLH
NA few TRBJ2-1 TRBV20-1 SASRGVNEQF
NA many TRBJ1-1 TRBV7-2 ASSPDPTPGEAF
NA NA TRBJ1-1 TRBV11-2 AGSNLPGSEAF
NA many TRBJ2-3 TRBV7-2 ASSLIDYAHDTQY
NA NA TRBJ2-2 TRBV7-8 ASRSGLAGELF
NA NA TRBJ1-3 TRBV2 ASRGDQDTIY
NA few TRBJ1-5 TRBV2 ASRGFSNQPQH
NA many TRBJ1-5 TRBV7-2 ASSPRGLSNQPQH
TRBD1 many TRBJ1-4 TRBV7-2 ASSWGQGSEKLF
TRBD1 many TRBJ1-2 TRBV7-2 ASSLDPRQGGYT
NA many TRBJ1-1 TRBV12-3/TRBV12-4 ASSLALGLRAF
TRBD2 many TRBJ2-7 TRBV7-2 ASSPSGRAWQY